This entry describes one T cell receptor (beta chain). Germline V gene lookup returns CDR1 MNHNS and CDR2 SASEGT. The CDR3 loop spans 16 amino acids. V lost 6 bases and J 4 bases, leaving 18 bases between the germline ends. This record belongs to a study of identical twins. TCRdb redid the calling of the 5' RACE reads with MiXCR, one entry per CDR3 protein. In the table there are about 530,000 distinct CDR3 sequences, about 16% of which are singletons. This sample was shared with a second study, whose subject was yellow fever vaccine responses in identical twins.

The source material was CD4+ T cells sorted from blood. The sequence derives from a woman aged 18-29 years in good health. This chain connects TRBV6-1 to TRBJ2-2; D possibly corresponds to TRBD1 (8 bases). The CDR3 loop is CASRTYRGGSTGELFF. CDR3 nucleotide sequence: TGTGCCAGCAGGACTTACAGGGGGGGTAGCACCGGGGAGCTGTTTTTT.